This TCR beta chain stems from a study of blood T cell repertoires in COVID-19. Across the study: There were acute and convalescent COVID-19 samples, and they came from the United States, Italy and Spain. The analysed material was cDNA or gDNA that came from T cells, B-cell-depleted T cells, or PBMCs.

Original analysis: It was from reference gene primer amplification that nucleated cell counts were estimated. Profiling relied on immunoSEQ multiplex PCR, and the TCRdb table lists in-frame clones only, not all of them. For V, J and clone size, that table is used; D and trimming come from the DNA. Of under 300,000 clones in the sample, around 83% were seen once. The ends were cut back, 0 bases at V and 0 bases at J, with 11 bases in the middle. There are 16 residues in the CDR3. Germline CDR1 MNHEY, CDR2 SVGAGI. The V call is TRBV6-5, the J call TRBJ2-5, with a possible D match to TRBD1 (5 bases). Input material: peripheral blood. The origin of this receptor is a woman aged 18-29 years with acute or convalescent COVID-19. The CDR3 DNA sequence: TGTGCCAGCAGTTACTCAGGGGTGGGATACCAAGAGACCCAGTACTTC. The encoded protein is CASSYSGVGYQETQYF.